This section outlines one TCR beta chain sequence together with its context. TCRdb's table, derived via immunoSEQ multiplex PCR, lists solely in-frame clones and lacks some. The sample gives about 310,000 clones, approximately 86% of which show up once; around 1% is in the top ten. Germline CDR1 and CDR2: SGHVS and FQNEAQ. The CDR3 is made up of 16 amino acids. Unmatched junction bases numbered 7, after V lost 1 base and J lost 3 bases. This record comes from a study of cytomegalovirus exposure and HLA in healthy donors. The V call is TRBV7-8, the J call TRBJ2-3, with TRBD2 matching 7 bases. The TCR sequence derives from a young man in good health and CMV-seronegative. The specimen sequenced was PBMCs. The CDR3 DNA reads TGTGCCAGCAGCTTAGATAGGCCTAGCGGTACAGATACGCAGTATTTT. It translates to CASSLDRPSGTDTQYF.